The 10 T cell receptor beta chains listed next were all sequenced from one sample in a study of blood T cell repertoires in COVID-19. Data came from immunoSEQ multiplex PCR; TCRdb stores just in-frame clones and leaves some out. Of 140,000 to 150,000 clones in the sample, roughly 87% were seen once. Sequencing used peripheral blood. The receptors here all came from a man between 65 and 80 years old with acute or convalescent COVID-19.

J is TRBJ2-3 and V is TRBV5-1; 10 positions match TRBD2. Germline V lookup: CDR1 SGHRS, CDR2 YFSETQ. This CDR3 is built from 20 residues. Trimming at V came to 4 bases and at J to 2 bases, leaving 19 bases not matched to a gene. In DNA, the CDR3 is TGCGCCAGCAGCGCGTCTCGGATAGCGGGGGGTGGGGCCCCCACAGATACGCAGTATTTT. Translated, it gives CASSASRIAGGGAPTDTQYF.

The V and J genes are TRBV2 and TRBJ2-3; TRBD2 is a possible D gene (6 bases). Germline CDR1 SNHLY, CDR2 FYNNEI. This CDR3 is built from 15 residues. With 6 bases removed from V and 4 bases from J, the gap between germline ends came to 17 bases. DNA for the CDR3: TGTGCCAGCAGGCCCCGGGACTCTATACCAGATACGCAGTATTTT. This sequence encodes CASRPRDSIPDTQYF.

This chain joins TRBV7-9 and TRBJ1-6; 7 bases map to TRBD1. CDR1 is SEHNR and CDR2 is FQNEAQ in the germline V gene (reference sequence). This CDR3 comprises 14 residues. The trim removed 3 bases at V and 7 bases at J, leaving 3 bases unmatched. Written as DNA, the CDR3 is TGTGCCAGCAGCTTTACAGGGGAGAATTCACCCCTCCACTTT. Encoded protein: CASSFTGENSPLHF.

This clone was detected only once. The chain employs TRBV24-1 and TRBJ2-3; TRBD1 agrees at 7 bases. The CDR3 covers 15 residues. Trimming cost V 3 bases and J 2 bases; bases outside gene matches: 4. The germline V gene has CDR1 KGHDR and CDR2 SFDVKD. Here the CDR3 DNA reads TGTGCCACCAGTGATGGGACAGAGAACACAGATACGCAGTATTTT. This sequence encodes CATSDGTENTDTQYF.

This clone was counted once. The chain uses TRBV5-4 and TRBJ2-1, with a possible D match to TRBD2 (5 bases). CDR1 is SGHNT, CDR2 YYREEE, per germline (reference sequence). The V end was cut by 0 bases, the J end by 1 base, with 11 bases between. The CDR3 consists of 16 residues. Here the CDR3 DNA reads TGTGCCAGCAGCTTGGAACCGGACTTGTCCTACAATGAGCAGTTCTTC. Translated, it gives CASSLEPDLSYNEQFF.

The chain couples TRBV6-5 to TRBJ2-7; 7 positions match TRBD2. This CDR3 has 14 amino acids. The V and J ends lost 10 bases and 2 bases, in that order; junction bases with no gene match: 11. CDR1 and CDR2 (germline): MNHEY, SVGAGI. The CDR3 DNA sequence: TGTGCCACAGGAGTTAGCGGGTTGGCCTACGAGCAGTACTTC. This codes for CATGVSGLAYEQYF.

This clone was counted a single time. For the CDR3, the DNA is TGTGCCAGCTCACCACAGGGGGCGGCGGGGGCCAACGTCCTGACTTTC. This gives the protein CASSPQGAAGANVLTF. The rearrangement joins TRBV18 to TRBJ2-6, with 7 bases lining up with TRBD1. V lost 1 base, J lost 4 bases, and 4 bases stayed unmatched. The CDR3 sequence is 16 residues long. From germline, CDR1 is KGHSH and CDR2 LQKENI.

The V call is TRBV3-1 (or the pseudogene TRBV3-2), the J call TRBJ2-5; D may be TRBD2 (5 bases). Trimming removed 8 bases from V and 2 bases from J, with 12 bases in between. Germline V CDR1 and CDR2: LGHDT, YNNKEL (reference sequence). The CDR3 length is 13 residues. CDR3 loop: CASVAGGQETQYF. The CDR3 DNA reads as TGTGCCAGCGTGGCTGGAGGACAAGAGACCCAGTACTTC.

The V call is TRBV7-8, the J call TRBJ1-6; no clear D. The ends were cut back, 4 bases at V and 14 bases at J, with 12 bases in the middle. Germline V gene data show CDR1 as SGHVS and CDR2 as FQNEAQ. The CDR3 totals 12 residues. CDR3 nucleotide sequence: TGTGCCAGCAGCTCTCAAGCTCTTACCCTCCACTTT. Protein product: CASSSQALTLHF.

This sequence joins TRBV18 and TRBJ2-3; D not resolved. Per germline, CDR1 KGHSH and CDR2 LQKENI. The V end lost 6 bases, the J end lost 2 bases, and 15 bases lay between the germline ends. This CDR3 is 15 amino acids long. In nucleotides, the CDR3 is TGTGCCAGCTCGTTTGGGCAGGCAACCACAGATACGCAGTATTTT. Translated, it gives CASSFGQATTDTQYF.